Each of the 23 T cell receptor beta chains below was sequenced from the same sample in a study of blood T cells in healthy people across ages. PCR was performed a second time for about 7 to 12 cycles using a sample-barcoded 5' primer and a J-beta primer mix. TCRdb reanalysed the 5' RACE reads using MiXCR and keeps one entry per CDR3 protein. The table shows 750,000 to 1,000,000 distinct CDR3 sequences, with 25% to 30% occurring only once. The data also belong to a second study, concerning T cells of mothers and their children.

The sample taken for sequencing was blood. The source is a woman aged 40 to 50 in good health.

This clonotype has a count of ten or more. CDR3 in amino acids: CASSARTRDTQYF. Written as DNA, the CDR3 is TGTGCCAGCAGCGCCCGGACCAGGGATACGCAGTATTTT. The V gene is TRBV7-3, the J gene TRBJ2-3; no clear D. The V end lost 5 bases, the J end lost 6 bases, and 12 bases lay between the germline ends. The CDR3 spans 13 residues. Germline CDR1 SGHTA, CDR2 FQGTGA.

The genes are TRBV5-1 and TRBJ2-3, with 7 bases aligning to TRBD2. CDR3 length: 15 residues. The V segment lost 3 bases and the J segment 2 bases; nucleotides outside the gene matches: 6. Germline assignment: CDR1 SGHRS and CDR2 YFSETQ. CDR3 in amino acids: CASSWGGATTDTQYF. The CDR3 nucleotides are TGCGCCAGCAGCTGGGGAGGGGCAACCACAGATACGCAGTATTTT.

This clonotype was recorded a few times. This chain links TRBV7-9 with TRBJ2-1; TRBD2 matches 11 bases. V lost 5 bases, J lost 0 bases, and 9 bases stayed unmatched. Germline V gene data show CDR1 as SEHNR and CDR2 as FQNEAQ (reference sequence). The CDR3 spans 18 residues. CDR3 sequence reads: CASSQISGGGGSYNEQFF. The CDR3 DNA follows: TGTGCCAGCAGCCAGATTAGCGGGGGGGGAGGCTCCTACAATGAGCAGTTCTTC.

The chain links TRBV12-3 or TRBV12-4 to TRBJ1-1, with D perhaps TRBD1 (6 bases). CDR3 length: 15 amino acids. Trimming cost V 6 bases and J 2 bases, with 16 bases left between them. This CDR3 reads CASSRGGVSNTEAFF. CDR3 nucleotide sequence: TGTGCCAGCAGCAGAGGGGGGGTGTCAAACACTGAAGCTTTCTTT.

There are a few counts of this clonotype. The chain recombines TRBV27 with TRBJ1-5; unclear D gene. The CDR3 has 15 amino acids. Germline assignment: CDR1 MNHEY and CDR2 SMNVEV (reference sequence). Deletions cut 6 bases from V and 0 bases from J, with 12 bases between. CDR3 in DNA: TGTGCCAGCAGGCCTGGGCAGTATAGCAATCAGCCCCAGCATTTT. It is translated as CASRPGQYSNQPQHF.

The table lists this clonotype with a few counts. The chain has TRBV20-1 and TRBJ2-7, with TRBD2 matching 8 bases. The CDR3 runs to 18 residues. The V segment lost 5 bases and the J segment 0 bases; nucleotides outside the gene matches: 18. The germline CDR1 and CDR2 sequences are DFQATT and SNEGSKA (reference sequence). The CDR3 is CSAPRPRVGGGPSYEQYF. The CDR3 nucleotides read TGCAGTGCTCCTAGGCCCCGGGTGGGCGGGGGGCCCTCCTACGAGCAGTACTTC.

This clonotype was observed at least ten times. V gene TRBV15 combines with J gene TRBJ2-1; TRBD1 agrees at 10 bases. The CDR3 consists of 15 residues. Germline-derived CDR1 and CDR2 are LNHNV and YYDKDF (reference sequence). The V and J ends lost 0 bases and 7 bases, in that order; junction bases with no gene match: 3. This CDR3 reads CATSRDPGQGNEQFF. DNA of the CDR3: TGTGCCACCAGCAGAGACCCGGGACAGGGGAATGAGCAGTTCTTC.

Regarding this clonotype: The conserved final phenylalanine or tryptophan is absent from the CDR3, which likely points to a read error. The J gene is TRBJ1-2, the V gene TRBV20-1, with no clear D. This CDR3 has 13 residues. The germline V gene encodes CDR1 DFQATT and CDR2 SNEGSKA (reference sequence). V lost 4 bases, J lost 5 bases, and 14 bases lay in between. In nucleotides, the CDR3 is TGCAGTGCTATTGGAGGCCTTCGGTATGGCTACACCTGT. Amino acids: CSAIGGLRYGYTC.

This clonotype was counted a few times. The V and J genes are TRBV7-9 and TRBJ1-5; no reliable D call. Germline-derived CDR1 and CDR2 are SEHNR and FQNEAQ (reference sequence). Trimming pared 5 bases from V and 0 bases from J, leaving 14 bases between. This CDR3 comprises 16 residues. The CDR3 region is CASSPLDLNSNQPQHF. CDR3 nucleotide sequence: TGTGCCAGCAGCCCTTTGGACCTTAATAGCAATCAGCCCCAGCATTTT.

The sample holds a few counts of this clonotype. The chain couples TRBV29-1 to TRBJ1-1; tentative D call: TRBD1 (6 bases). CDR1 is SQVTM and CDR2 is ANQGSEA in the germline V gene. Trimming left V 3 bases short and J 7 bases short, with 12 bases between. This CDR3 region has 12 residues. CDR3 sequence reads: CSVDEGVFEAFF. CDR3 in DNA: TGCAGCGTTGACGAGGGGGTGTTTGAAGCTTTCTTT. Drawing the rest from reference TRBV29-1 and TRBJ1-1, the complete variable domain is SAVISQKPSRDICQRGTSLTIQCQVDSQVTMMFWYRQQPGQSLTLIATANQGSEATYESGFVIDKFPISRPNLTFSTLTVSNMSPEDSSIYLCSVDEGVFEAFFGQGTRLTVV.

This clonotype occurred a few times. This chain uses TRBV7-9 with TRBJ1-2; D gene uncertain. Trimming left V 8 bases short and J 5 bases short, with 12 bases between. Germline CDR1 reads SEHNR; CDR2 reads FQNEAQ (reference sequence). The CDR3 covers 12 residues. The CDR3 DNA reads TGTGCCAGCGCCGTATTTAATTATGGCTACACCTTC. It specifies CASAVFNYGYTF.

The gene calls are TRBV20-1 and TRBJ2-3; D is unclear. Deletions cut 3 bases from V and 0 bases from J, with 7 bases between. Germline V gene sequence: CDR1 DFQATT, CDR2 SNEGSKA (reference sequence). The CDR3 is 13 residues long. The CDR3 loop reads CSASGPSTDTQYF. In DNA form, the CDR3 reads TGCAGTGCTAGCGGACCTAGCACAGATACGCAGTATTTT.

In the case of this clonotype: This sequence may be a read error, since a much larger clone differs from it by one base. Likely a read error: the CDR3 ends without its conserved phenylalanine or tryptophan. The V gene is TRBV28, the J gene TRBJ1-2; D gene uncertain. The germline gives CDR1 MDHEN, CDR2 SYDVKM. Trimming took 3 bases from V and 4 from J, leaving 9 bases between them. CDR3 size: 13 residues. The CDR3 DNA sequence: TGTGCCAGCAGTTTGAGCCCAATCTATGGCTACACCTCC. The encoded protein is CASSLSPIYGYTS.

There are a few counts of this clonotype. The chain employs TRBV7-2 and TRBJ2-5, with D maybe TRBD2 (6 bases). The CDR3 has 15 residues. V lost 5 bases and J lost 3, with 16 bases in between. CDR1 SGHTA and CDR2 FQGNSA come from the germline V gene. Here the CDR3 reads CASSGGLAGKETQYF. Written as DNA, the CDR3 is TGTGCCAGCAGCGGCGGACTCGCGGGGAAAGAGACCCAGTACTTC.

This clonotype came up many times. CDR3 residues: CASSSRDRGAQYF. CDR3 nucleotide sequence: TGTGCCAGCAGCTCCCGGGACAGGGGTGCGCAGTACTTC. The chain couples TRBV5-6 to TRBJ2-7, with 10 bases aligning to TRBD1. From germline, CDR1 is SGHDT and CDR2 YYEEEE. Trimming removed 3 bases from V and 9 bases from J; junction bases left unmatched: 6. CDR3 length: 13 amino acids.

This clonotype was observed at least ten times. The V call is TRBV12-3 or TRBV12-4, the J call TRBJ2-1, with 7 bases that match TRBD1. The V segment lost 6 bases and the J segment 8 bases; nucleotides outside the gene matches: 10. There are 14 residues in the CDR3. CDR3: CASSHRQGMDEQFF. The CDR3 coding sequence is TGTGCCAGCAGCCATAGACAGGGTATGGATGAGCAGTTCTTC.

The chain combines TRBV24-1 with TRBJ2-5, with 9 bases fitting TRBD2. Looked up from germline, CDR1 is KGHDR and CDR2 is SFDVKD. The ends lost 4 bases at V and 3 bases at J; junction bases unmatched: 8. This CDR3 contains 16 residues. CDR3: CATSDPGTSKEETQYF. Written as DNA, the CDR3 is TGTGCCACCAGTGACCCTGGGACTAGCAAAGAAGAGACCCAGTACTTC.

A remark on this clonotype: It may be a read error: a sequence one base away is much more abundant. This chain connects TRBV20-1 to TRBJ2-7, with D perhaps being TRBD1 or TRBD2 (5 bases each). This CDR3 spans 14 amino acids. With 0 bases removed from V and 3 bases from J, the gap between germline ends came to 12 bases. Germline V gene sequence: CDR1 DFQATT, CDR2 SNEGSKA (reference sequence). CDR3 protein: CSARDEGEYYEQYF. In DNA, the CDR3 is TGCAGTGCTAGAGATGAAGGGGAGTACTACGAGCAGTACTTC.

This clonotype was observed many times. CDR3 in DNA: TGTGCCAGCAGCGGGGCCGCCGGGTCCTACAATGAGCAGTTCTTC. As protein: CASSGAAGSYNEQFF. The rearrangement uses TRBV7-9 and TRBJ2-1, with D tentatively TRBD1 (5 bases). The CDR3 sequence is 15 residues long. The V gene lost 5 bases and the J gene lost 1 base, with 12 bases spanning the gap. Looked up from germline, CDR1 is SEHNR and CDR2 is FQNEAQ (reference sequence).

Points on this clonotype: A much larger clone sits a single nucleotide away, making a read error possible. This rearrangement joins TRBV7-9 to TRBJ2-1; no definite D call. The germline CDR1 and CDR2 sequences are SEHNR and FQNEAQ (reference sequence). V was shortened by 1 base and J by 10 bases, with 17 bases between the two germline ends. The CDR3 runs to 15 residues. CDR3 amino acids: CASSLDSGTLYEQFF. As DNA, the CDR3 is TGTGCCAGCAGCTTAGATTCGGGTACTCTCTACGAGCAGTTCTTC.

This clonotype has only a few counts. The chain combines TRBV28 with TRBJ2-1, with TRBD1 matching 7 bases. The V gene end was trimmed by 5 bases and the J gene end by 6 bases; junction bases not matched to a gene: 13. The V gene's germline CDR1 is MDHEN and CDR2 SYDVKM. The CDR3 covers 16 residues. The DNA for the CDR3 is TGTGCCAGCAGTACCTCCGGGACAGCTTTCTTCAATGAGCAGTTCTTC. The encoded protein is CASSTSGTAFFNEQFF. The full variable domain, its missing parts supplied by reference TRBV28 and TRBJ2-1, is DVKVTQSSRYLVKRTGEKVFLECVQDMDHENMFWYRQDPGLGLRLIYFSYDVKMKEKGDIPEGYSVSREKKERFSLILESASTNQTSMYLCASSTSGTAFFNEQFFGPGTRLTVL.

CDR3 sequence (DNA): TGTGCCAGCAGCTTGGCCGTAGACAGGGGGCATGCTTTCTTT. Translated: CASSLAVDRGHAFF. This chain links TRBV7-3 with TRBJ1-1; TRBD1 aligns across 10 bases. The germline V gene encodes CDR1 SGHTA and CDR2 FQGTGA. The trim removed 3 bases at V and 11 bases at J, leaving 9 bases unmatched. This CDR3 is 14 amino acids long.

To note about this clonotype: A read error is possible here, since a much larger clone lies one base away. This CDR3 is CASSLNRGQTQYF. In DNA, the CDR3 is TGTGCCAGCAGCTTGAACAGGGGGCAAACCCAGTACTTC. This chain joins TRBV5-6 and TRBJ2-5, with 9 bases identical to TRBD1. CDR1 is SGHDT and CDR2 is YYEEEE in the germline V gene. The ends lost 1 base at V and 8 bases at J; junction bases unmatched: 3. This CDR3 has 13 amino acids.